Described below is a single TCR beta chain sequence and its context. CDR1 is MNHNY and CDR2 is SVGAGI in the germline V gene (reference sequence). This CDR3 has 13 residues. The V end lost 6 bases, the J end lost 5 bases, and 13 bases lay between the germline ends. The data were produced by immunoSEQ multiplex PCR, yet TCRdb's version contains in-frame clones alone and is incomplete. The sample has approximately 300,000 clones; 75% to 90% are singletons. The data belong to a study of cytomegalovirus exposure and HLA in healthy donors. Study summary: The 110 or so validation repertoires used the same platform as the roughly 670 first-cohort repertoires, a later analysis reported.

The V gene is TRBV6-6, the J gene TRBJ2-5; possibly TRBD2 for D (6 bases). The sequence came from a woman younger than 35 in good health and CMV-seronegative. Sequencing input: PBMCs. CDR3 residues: CASRYGGRETQYF. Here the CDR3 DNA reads TGTGCCAGCAGATACGGAGGGCGGGAGACCCAGTACTTC.